The entry below gives a single T cell receptor beta chain sequence along with its context. Antigen: not known. This specimen belongs to a study of a mutant IDH1 vaccine in newly diagnosed glioma. Study summary: Antecedent treatment encompassed radiotherapy, temozolomide, or their combination; the majority received both. In the visit schedule, V12 fell in week 35, while V13 fell in week 47.

Libraries were prepared by immunoSEQ multiplex PCR; TCRdb keeps only in-frame clonotypes and omits some of them. The sample consists of fewer than 60,000 clones, around three fifths of them appearing once. Trimming shortened V by 3 bases and J by 4 bases, and 9 bases separated the two germline ends. Germline lookup yields CDR1 GTSNPN and CDR2 SVGIG (reference sequence). The CDR3 covers 12 residues. Time point denoted: week 47, end of study. Doses consisted of 300 ug of mutant IDH1 20-mer peptide each, paired with topical imiquimod. Patients in the study were vaccinated eight times, receiving shots in weeks 1, 3, 5, 7, 11, 15, 19 and 23.

Specimen: peripheral blood mononuclear cells (PBMCs), collected from a glioma patient whose treatment included an IDH1 peptide vaccine. The chain carries TRBV30 and TRBJ1-2; D perhaps matches TRBD1 (6 bases). This TCR was recovered from a man aged 35-49 years with glioma. Some clones in this sample may be carry-over from other donors' samples. Written as DNA, the CDR3 is TGTGCCTGGAGACAGGGAATCTATGGCTACACCTTC. It translates to CAWRQGIYGYTF.